Presented here are 9 T cell receptor beta chains from one specimen sequenced in a study of T cell changes during pregnancy in multiple sclerosis. The protocol was immunoSEQ multiplex PCR, while the TCRdb copy is restricted to in-frame clones and leaves out a portion. The sample consists of 17,000 or so clones, approximately 88% of them appearing once. The specimen was CD8+ T cells from peripheral blood mononuclear cells, collected after pregnancy. These receptors originate from a female donor in good health, enrolled as a control in a pregnancy study.

The chain links TRBV11-2 to TRBJ2-7, with a weak D call TRBD2 (5 bases). V shed 5 bases and J shed 3 bases, with 11 bases lying between them. The CDR3 spans 13 residues. The germline gives CDR1 SGHAT, CDR2 FQNNGV. CDR3 in amino acids: CASSPSRGYEQYF. The CDR3, as DNA: TGTGCCAGCAGCCCATCCCGGGGCTACGAGCAGTACTTC.

This chain links TRBV4-2 with TRBJ1-3; 9 bases align to TRBD1. Looked up from germline, CDR1 is LGHNA and CDR2 is YNFKEQ. Trimming took 4 bases from V and 8 from J; bases not matched to a gene: 6. This CDR3 has 14 amino acids. The CDR3 bases are TGTGCCAGCAGCCCCCGGACAGGGGTAGACACCATATATTTT. This encodes CASSPRTGVDTIYF.

This clone was detected only once. The genes are TRBV11-2 and TRBJ1-1; D possibly corresponds to TRBD1 (5 bases). The germline V gene has CDR1 SGHAT and CDR2 FQNNGV. The V end was cut by 6 bases, the J end by 6 bases, with 17 bases between. The CDR3 is 14 amino acids. The CDR3 protein is CASSSVATAPEAFF. The CDR3 DNA follows: TGTGCCAGCAGTTCTGTGGCGACAGCCCCTGAAGCTTTCTTT.

The chain combines TRBV27 with TRBJ1-1; 9 nucleotides match TRBD1. The CDR3 covers 13 residues. Trimming cost V 3 bases and J 7 bases; bases outside gene matches: 3. Germline CDR1 MNHEY, CDR2 SMNVEV (reference sequence). DNA for the CDR3: TGTGCCAGCAGTTTGGACAGGGGTAATGAAGCTTTCTTT. Translation: CASSLDRGNEAFF.

This sequence joins TRBV15 and TRBJ1-4; 7 bases fit TRBD1. Germline V lookup: CDR1 LNHNV, CDR2 YYDKDF (reference sequence). After removal of 3 bases from V and 4 bases from J, the junction contained 5 bases not matched to a gene. CDR3 length equals 15 residues. The DNA for the CDR3 is TGTGCCACCAGCAGGGGAACAGGGGATAATGAAAAACTGTTTTTT. It specifies CATSRGTGDNEKLFF.

CDR3 nucleotide sequence: TGTGCCACCAGCAGACCTTGGACAGCCATTAACACTGAAGCTTTCTTT. Protein: CATSRPWTAINTEAFF. This chain links TRBV15 with TRBJ1-1; D might be TRBD1 (6 bases). V was trimmed by 2 bases and J by 2 bases, leaving 15 bases between them. This CDR3 is 16 amino acids long. CDR1 LNHNV and CDR2 YYDKDF come from the germline V gene (reference sequence).

This clone appeared once. The gene calls are TRBV4-2 and TRBJ2-7, with TRBD2 as a possible D gene (8 bases). With 1 base removed from V and 1 base from J, the gap between germline ends came to 14 bases. The CDR3 contains 16 residues. Germline V gene lookup returns CDR1 LGHNA and CDR2 YNFKEQ. The CDR3 region is CASSQVGGDRSYEQYF. For the CDR3, the DNA is TGTGCCAGCAGCCAAGTCGGGGGGGACAGATCCTACGAGCAGTACTTC.

J is TRBJ2-4 and V is TRBV19, with unresolved D. The CDR3 contains 18 residues. Trimming stripped 3 bases from V and 3 bases from J, with 21 bases between. CDR1 is LNHDA, CDR2 SQIVND, per germline (reference sequence). The CDR3 spells CASSILVVSTVVKNIQYF. As DNA, the CDR3 is TGTGCCAGTAGTATCCTCGTAGTGAGCACCGTCGTCAAAAACATTCAGTACTTC.

V usage is TRBV27 and J usage is TRBJ1-6; no clear D gene. Germline V CDR1 and CDR2: MNHEY, SMNVEV (reference sequence). This CDR3 spans 13 amino acids. V lost 2 bases and J lost 11, with 10 bases in between. The CDR3 here is CASSLVEFAPLHF. CDR3 DNA: TGTGCCAGCAGTTTAGTGGAGTTTGCACCCCTCCACTTT.